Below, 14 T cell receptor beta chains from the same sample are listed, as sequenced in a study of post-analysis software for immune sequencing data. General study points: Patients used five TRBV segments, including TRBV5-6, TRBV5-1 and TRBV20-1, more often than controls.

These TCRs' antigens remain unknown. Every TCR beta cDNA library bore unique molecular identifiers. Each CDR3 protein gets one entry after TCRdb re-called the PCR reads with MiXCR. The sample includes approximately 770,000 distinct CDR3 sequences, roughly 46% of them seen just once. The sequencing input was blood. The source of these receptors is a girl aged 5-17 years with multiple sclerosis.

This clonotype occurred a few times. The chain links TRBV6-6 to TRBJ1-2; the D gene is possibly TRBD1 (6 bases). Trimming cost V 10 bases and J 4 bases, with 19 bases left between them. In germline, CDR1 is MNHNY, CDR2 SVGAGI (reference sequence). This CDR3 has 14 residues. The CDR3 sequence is CAIGIQGRSYGYTF. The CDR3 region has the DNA TGTGCCATCGGGATACAGGGCCGGAGCTATGGCTACACCTTC.

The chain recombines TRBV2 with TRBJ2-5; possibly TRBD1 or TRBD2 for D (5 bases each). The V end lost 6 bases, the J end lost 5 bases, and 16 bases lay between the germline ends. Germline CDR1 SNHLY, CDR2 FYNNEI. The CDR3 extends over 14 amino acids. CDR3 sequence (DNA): TGTGCCAGCAGGAAGACCGGGACCACGGAGACCCAGTACTTC. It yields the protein CASRKTGTTETQYF.

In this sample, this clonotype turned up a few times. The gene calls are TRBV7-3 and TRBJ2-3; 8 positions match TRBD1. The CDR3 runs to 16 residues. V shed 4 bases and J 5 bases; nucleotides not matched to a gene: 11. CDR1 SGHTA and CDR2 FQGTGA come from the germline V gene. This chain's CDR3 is CASSSNPGQAGDTQYF. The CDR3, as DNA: TGTGCCAGCAGCTCAAACCCGGGACAGGCGGGAGATACGCAGTATTTT. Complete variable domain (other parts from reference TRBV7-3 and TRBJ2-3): GAGVSQTPSNKVTEKGKYVELRCDPISGHTALYWYRQSLGQGPEFLIYFQGTGAADDSGLPNDRFFAVRPEGSVSTLKIQRTERGDSAVYLCASSSNPGQAGDTQYFGPGTRLTVL.

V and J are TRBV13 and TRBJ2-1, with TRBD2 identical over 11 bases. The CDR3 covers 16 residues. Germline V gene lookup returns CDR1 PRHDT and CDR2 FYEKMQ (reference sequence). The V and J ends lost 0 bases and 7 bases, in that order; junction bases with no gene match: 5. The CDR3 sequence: CASSLGQSSGRNEQFF. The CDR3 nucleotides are TGTGCCAGCAGCTTAGGGCAGTCTAGCGGGAGGAATGAGCAGTTCTTC.

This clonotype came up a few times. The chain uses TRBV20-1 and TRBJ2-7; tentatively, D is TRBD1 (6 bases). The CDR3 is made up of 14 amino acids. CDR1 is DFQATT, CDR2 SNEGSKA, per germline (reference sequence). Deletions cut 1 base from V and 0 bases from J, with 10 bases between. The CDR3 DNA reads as TGCAGTGCTAGAGGAACAGGGAGCTCCTACGAGCAGTACTTC. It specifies CSARGTGSSYEQYF.

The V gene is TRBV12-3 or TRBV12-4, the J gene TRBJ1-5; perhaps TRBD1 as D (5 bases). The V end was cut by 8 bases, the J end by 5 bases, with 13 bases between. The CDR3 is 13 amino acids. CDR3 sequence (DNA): TGTGCCAGCTCCGACAGTAGGGATCAGCCCCAGCATTTT. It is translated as CASSDSRDQPQHF.

As DNA, the CDR3 is TGTGCCAGCAGCACTCTCGTGGTGCCCTACGAGCAGTACTTC. This encodes CASSTLVVPYEQYF. This chain uses TRBV14 with TRBJ2-7, with no clear D. Per germline, CDR1 SGHDN and CDR2 FVKESK. V lost 5 bases, J lost 2 bases, and 13 bases lay in between. The CDR3 runs to 14 residues. Drawing the rest from reference TRBV14 and TRBJ2-7, the complete variable domain is EAGVTQFPSHSVIEKGQTVTLRCDPISGHDNLYWYRRVMGKEIKFLLHFVKESKQDESGMPNNRFLAERTGGTYSTLKVQPAELEDSGVYFCASSTLVVPYEQYFGPGTRLTVT.

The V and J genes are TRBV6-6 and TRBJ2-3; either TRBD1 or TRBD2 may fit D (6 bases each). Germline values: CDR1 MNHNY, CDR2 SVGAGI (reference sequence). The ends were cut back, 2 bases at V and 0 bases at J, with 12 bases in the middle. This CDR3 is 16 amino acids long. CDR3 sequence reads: CASSYRSGASTDTQYF. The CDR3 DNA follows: TGTGCCAGCAGTTACCGGTCGGGGGCTAGCACAGATACGCAGTATTTT.

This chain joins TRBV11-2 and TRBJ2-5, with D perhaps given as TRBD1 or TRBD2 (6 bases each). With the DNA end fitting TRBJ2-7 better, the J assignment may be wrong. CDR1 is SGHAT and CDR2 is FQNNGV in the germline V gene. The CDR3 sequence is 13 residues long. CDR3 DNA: TGTGCCAGCAGCTTCCTACAGGGAGGCGAGCAGTACTTC. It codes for CASSFLQGGEQYF.

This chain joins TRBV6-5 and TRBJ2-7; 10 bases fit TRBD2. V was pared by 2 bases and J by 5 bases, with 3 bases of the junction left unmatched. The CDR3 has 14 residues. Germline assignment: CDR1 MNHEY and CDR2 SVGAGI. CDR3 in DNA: TGTGCCAGCAGTTACGGGACTAGCGCCAACGAGCAGTACTTC. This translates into CASSYGTSANEQYF.

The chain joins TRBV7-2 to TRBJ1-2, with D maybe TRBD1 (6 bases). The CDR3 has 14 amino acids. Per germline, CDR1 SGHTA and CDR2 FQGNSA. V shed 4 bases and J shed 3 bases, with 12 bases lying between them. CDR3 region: CASSSTGAYYGYTF. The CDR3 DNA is TGTGCCAGCAGCTCCACGGGGGCGTACTATGGCTACACCTTC.

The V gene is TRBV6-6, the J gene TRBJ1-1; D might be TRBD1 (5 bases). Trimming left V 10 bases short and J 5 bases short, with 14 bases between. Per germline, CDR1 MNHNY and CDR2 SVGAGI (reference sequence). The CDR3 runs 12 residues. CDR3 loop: CATQGSGTEAFF. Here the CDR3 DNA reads TGTGCCACCCAGGGTTCAGGAACTGAAGCTTTCTTT.

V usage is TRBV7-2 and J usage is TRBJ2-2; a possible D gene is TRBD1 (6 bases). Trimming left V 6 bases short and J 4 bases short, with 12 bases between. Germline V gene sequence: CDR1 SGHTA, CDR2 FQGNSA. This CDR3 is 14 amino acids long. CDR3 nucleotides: TGTGCCAGCAGGCAGGGGCCGGGCACCGGGGAGCTGTTTTTT. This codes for CASRQGPGTGELFF.

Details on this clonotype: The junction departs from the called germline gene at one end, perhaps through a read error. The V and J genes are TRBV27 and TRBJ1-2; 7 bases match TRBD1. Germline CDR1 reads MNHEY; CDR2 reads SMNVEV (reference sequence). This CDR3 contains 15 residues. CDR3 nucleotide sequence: TGTGCCAGCAGGTTATCCGGGACAGCCTCCCGAGGCTACACCTTC. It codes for CASRLSGTASRGYTF.